One sample yielded the 2 T cell receptor beta chains listed below, sequenced in a study of regulatory T cells in long-lasting Graves disease (dated by TCRdb to the early 2020s). The time point tag for this specimen amounts to: persistent/refractory GD, antithyroid drugs over 5 years with positive TRAb. RNA was extracted from PBMCs in TRIzol for both TCR sequencing and RNA sequencing. Library preparation used multiplex PCR. The data were produced on an Illumina HiSeq 4000. To build TCR beta libraries, CDR3 regions were amplified by Arm-PCR using iRepertoire HTBI primers. TCRdb reprocessing: public reads trimmed at Q25 with fastp, clones called with MiXCR, in-frame beta chains kept. Identical CDR3 proteins give one entry, which carries the most common genes and DNA. Counted in this sample were roughly 430,000 distinct CDR3 sequences; roughly a fifth of them appeared once. 13% to 15% of the sample is held by the ten biggest clonotypes.

The input for sequencing was peripheral blood mononuclear cells (PBMCs), taken when the disease was refractory, from a patient treated with antithyroid drugs. These receptors were obtained from a female donor with Graves disease.

The chain links TRBV15 to TRBJ2-5; 8 bases are a match to TRBD2. The CDR3 extends over 17 amino acids. The junction had 13 bases not matched to a gene; V was cut back by 2 bases and J by 5 bases. Germline CDR1 reads LNHNV; CDR2 reads YYDKDF (reference sequence). The CDR3 nucleotides are TGTGCCACCAGCAGAATTTTAACAGCGGGAGTTGAGGAGACCCAGTACTTC. Encoded protein: CATSRILTAGVEETQYF. Based on the CDR3 plus reference TRBV15 and TRBJ2-5, the full variable domain is DAMVIQNPRYQVTQFGKPVTLSCSQTLNHNVMYWYQQKSSQAPKLLFHYYDKDFNNEADTPDNFQSRRPNTSFCFLDIRSPGLGDTAMYLCATSRILTAGVEETQYFGPGTRLLVL.

This clonotype was counted at least ten times. This sequence joins TRBV24-1 and TRBJ1-2; D remains ambiguous. The germline gives CDR1 KGHDR, CDR2 SFDVKD. The CDR3 contains 13 residues. Trimming took off 4 bases at V and 3 bases at J, with 8 bases between the two ends. The CDR3 nucleotides read TGTGCCACCAGTGAGGGGTTGGACTATGGCTACACCTTC. This codes for CATSEGLDYGYTF.